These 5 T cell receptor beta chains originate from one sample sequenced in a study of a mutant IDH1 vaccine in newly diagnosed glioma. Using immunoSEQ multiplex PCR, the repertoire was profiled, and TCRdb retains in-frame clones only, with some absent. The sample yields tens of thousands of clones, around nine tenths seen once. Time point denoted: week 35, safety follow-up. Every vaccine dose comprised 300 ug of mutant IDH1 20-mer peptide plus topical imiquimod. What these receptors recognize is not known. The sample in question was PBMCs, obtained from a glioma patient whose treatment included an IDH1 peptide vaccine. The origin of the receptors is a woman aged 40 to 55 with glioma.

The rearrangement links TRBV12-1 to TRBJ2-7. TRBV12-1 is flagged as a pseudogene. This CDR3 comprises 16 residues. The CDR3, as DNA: TGTGCCAGCAGCCCTAGGGGGGCTAACCGCTCCTACGAGCAGTACTTC. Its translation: CASSPRGANRSYEQYF.

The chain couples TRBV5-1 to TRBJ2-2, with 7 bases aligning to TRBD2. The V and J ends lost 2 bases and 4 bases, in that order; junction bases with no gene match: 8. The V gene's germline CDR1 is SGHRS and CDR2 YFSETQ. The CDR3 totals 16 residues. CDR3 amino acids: CASSLIGGSRTGELFF. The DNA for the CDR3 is TGCGCCAGCAGCTTAATAGGCGGGAGTCGCACCGGGGAGCTGTTTTTT. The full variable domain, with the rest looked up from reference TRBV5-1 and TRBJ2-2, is KAGVTQTPRYLIKTRGQQVTLSCSPISGHRSVSWYQQTPGQGLQFLFEYFSETQRNKGNFPGRFSGRQFSNSRSEMNVSTLELGDSALYLCASSLIGGSRTGELFFGEGSRLTVL.

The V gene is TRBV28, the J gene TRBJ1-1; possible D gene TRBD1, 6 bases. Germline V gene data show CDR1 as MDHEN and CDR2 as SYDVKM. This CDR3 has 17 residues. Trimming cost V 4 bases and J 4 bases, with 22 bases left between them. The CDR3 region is CASSSLVWGRMSTEAFF. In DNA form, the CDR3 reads TGTGCCAGCAGTTCCCTCGTTTGGGGGCGGATGAGCACTGAAGCTTTCTTT. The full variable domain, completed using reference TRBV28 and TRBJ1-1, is DVKVTQSSRYLVKRTGEKVFLECVQDMDHENMFWYRQDPGLGLRLIYFSYDVKMKEKGDIPEGYSVSREKKERFSLILESASTNQTSMYLCASSSLVWGRMSTEAFFGQGTRLTVV.

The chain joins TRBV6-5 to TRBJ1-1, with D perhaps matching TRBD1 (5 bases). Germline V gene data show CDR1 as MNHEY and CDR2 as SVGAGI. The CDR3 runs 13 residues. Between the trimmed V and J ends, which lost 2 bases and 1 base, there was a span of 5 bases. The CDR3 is CASSYDRNTEAFF. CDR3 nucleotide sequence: TGTGCCAGCAGTTACGACAGGAACACTGAAGCTTTCTTT.

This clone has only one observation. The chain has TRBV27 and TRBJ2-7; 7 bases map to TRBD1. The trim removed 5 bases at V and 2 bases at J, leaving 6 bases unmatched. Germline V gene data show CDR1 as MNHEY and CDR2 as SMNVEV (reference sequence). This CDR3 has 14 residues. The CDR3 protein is CASSRWDSAYEQYF. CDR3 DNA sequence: TGTGCCAGCAGTAGGTGGGACAGCGCCTACGAGCAGTACTTC.